This TCR beta chain was documented in a study of T cell repertoires in cytomegalovirus infection. The V end was cut by 7 bases, the J end by 1 base, with 13 bases between. The germline CDR1 and CDR2 sequences are MDHEN and SYDVKM. This CDR3 comprises 15 residues. This clonotype was recorded only once. The antigen is undetermined. MiXCR was run by TCRdb on the reads, yielding one entry per CDR3 protein. The sample holds some 480,000 distinct CDR3 sequences, roughly a third seen once. The sample here was cultured PBMCs, taken from culture after CMV antigen stimulation. The sequence was collected from a human donor in good health (CMV status not recorded). Some clones in this sample may be carry-over from other donors' samples. This sequence joins TRBV28 and TRBJ2-2; tentative D call: TRBD1 (5 bases). The CDR3 nucleotides are TGTGCCAGCACTTCAGTAGGACAGAACACCGGGGAGCTGTTTTTT. Protein: CASTSVGQNTGELFF.